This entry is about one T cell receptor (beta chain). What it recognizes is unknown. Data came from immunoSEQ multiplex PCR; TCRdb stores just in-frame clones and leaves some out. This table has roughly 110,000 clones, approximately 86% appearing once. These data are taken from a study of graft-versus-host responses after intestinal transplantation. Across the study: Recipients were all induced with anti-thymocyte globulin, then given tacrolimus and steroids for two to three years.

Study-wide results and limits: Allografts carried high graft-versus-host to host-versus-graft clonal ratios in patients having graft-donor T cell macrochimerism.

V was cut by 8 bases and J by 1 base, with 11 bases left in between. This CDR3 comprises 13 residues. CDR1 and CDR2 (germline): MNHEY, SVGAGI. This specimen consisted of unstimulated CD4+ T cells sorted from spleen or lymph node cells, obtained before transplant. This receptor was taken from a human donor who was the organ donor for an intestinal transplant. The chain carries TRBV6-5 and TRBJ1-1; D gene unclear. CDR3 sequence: CASRLGPNTEAFF. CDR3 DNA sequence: TGTGCCAGCCGTCTCGGGCCGAACACTGAAGCTTTCTTT.